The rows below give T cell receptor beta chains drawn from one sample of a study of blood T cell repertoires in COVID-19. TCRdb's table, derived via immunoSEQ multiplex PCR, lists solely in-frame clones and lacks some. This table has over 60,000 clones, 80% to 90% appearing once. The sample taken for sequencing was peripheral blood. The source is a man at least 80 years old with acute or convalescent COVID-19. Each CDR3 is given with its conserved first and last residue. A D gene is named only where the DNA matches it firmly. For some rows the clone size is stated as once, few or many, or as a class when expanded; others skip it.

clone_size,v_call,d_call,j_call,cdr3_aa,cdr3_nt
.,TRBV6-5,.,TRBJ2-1,CASRDWGRMNEQFF,TGTGCCAGCAGGGACTGGGGGAGGATGAATGAGCAGTTCTTC
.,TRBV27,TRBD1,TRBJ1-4,CASSLDRGSEKLFF,TGTGCCAGCAGTTTGGACAGGGGCTCGGAAAAACTGTTTTTT
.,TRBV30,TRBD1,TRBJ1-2,CAWSVPGTGLYYGYTF,TGTGCCTGGAGTGTACCCGGGACAGGACTCTACTATGGCTACACCTTC
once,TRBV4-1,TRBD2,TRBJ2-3,CASRFRLAGSSGDTQYF,TGCGCCAGCAGGTTTAGACTAGCGGGAAGTTCTGGAGATACGCAGTATTTT
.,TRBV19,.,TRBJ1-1,CASSISAASEAFF,TGTGCCAGTAGTATATCCGCGGCATCTGAAGCTTTCTTT
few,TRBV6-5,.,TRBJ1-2,CASSPMGGAINGYTF,TGTGCCAGCAGTCCCATGGGAGGGGCTATCAATGGCTACACCTTC
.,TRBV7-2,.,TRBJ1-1,CASSSQGPNTEAFF,TGTGCCAGCAGCTCACAGGGACCGAACACTGAAGCTTTCTTT
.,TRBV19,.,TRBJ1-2,CASSTTGGNYGYTF,TGTGCCAGTAGTACCACAGGAGGGAACTATGGCTACACCTTC
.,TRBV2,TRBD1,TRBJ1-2,CASSEFLTGAGGYTF,TGTGCCAGCAGTGAATTTTTGACAGGGGCAGGTGGCTACACCTTC
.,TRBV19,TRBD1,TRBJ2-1,CASSWDREVYNEQFF,TGTGCCAGTAGTTGGGACAGGGAAGTCTACAATGAGCAGTTCTTC
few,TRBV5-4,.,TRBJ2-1,CASSLDVVANEQFF,TGTGCCAGCAGCTTGGACGTGGTGGCCAATGAGCAGTTCTTC
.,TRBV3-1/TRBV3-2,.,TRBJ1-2,CASSLSRGDYGYTF,TGTGCCAGCAGCCTTTCCAGGGGAGACTATGGCTACACCTTC
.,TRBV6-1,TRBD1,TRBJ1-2,CASSERKGGGWNYGYTF,TGTGCCAGCAGTGAAAGGAAAGGGGGCGGGTGGAACTATGGCTACACCTTC
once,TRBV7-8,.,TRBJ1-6,CASSVRGDNSPLHF,TGTGCCAGCTCCGTACGGGGGGATAATTCACCCCTCCACTTT
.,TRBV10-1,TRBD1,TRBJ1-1,CASSESLIAGQRNEAFF,TGCGCCAGCAGTGAGTCCCTAATCGCGGGACAGAGAAATGAAGCTTTCTTT
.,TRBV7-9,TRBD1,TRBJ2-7,CASTVTGGAYEQYF,TGTGCCAGCACCGTGACAGGGGGAGCCTACGAGCAGTACTTC
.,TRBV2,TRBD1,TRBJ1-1,CASLGQGLTEAFF,TGTGCCAGCTTGGGACAGGGCTTGACTGAAGCTTTCTTT
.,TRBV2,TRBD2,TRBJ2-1,CASSGGGPLANEQFF,TGTGCCAGCAGTGGCGGGGGGCCCTTGGCCAATGAGCAGTTCTTC
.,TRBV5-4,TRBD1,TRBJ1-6,CASSDRLGQGNSPLHF,TGTGCCAGCAGCGACCGCCTGGGACAGGGAAATTCACCCCTCCACTTT
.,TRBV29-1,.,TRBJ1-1,CSGTRGETEAFF,TGCAGCGGTACCAGGGGCGAAACTGAAGCTTTCTTT
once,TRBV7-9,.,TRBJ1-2,CASSQEVRHGYTF,TGTGCCAGCAGCCAAGAGGTGAGGCATGGCTACACCTTC
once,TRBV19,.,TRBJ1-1,CASRRFGVDTEAFF,TGTGCCAGTCGGAGGTTCGGTGTGGACACTGAAGCTTTCTTT
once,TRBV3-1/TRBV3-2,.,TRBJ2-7,CASSPTTEAYEQYF,TGTGCCAGCAGCCCCACGACAGAGGCCTACGAGCAGTACTTC
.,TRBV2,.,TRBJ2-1,CASRKSSYNEQFF,TGTGCCAGCAGGAAGAGCTCCTACAATGAGCAGTTCTTC
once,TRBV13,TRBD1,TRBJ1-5,CASSLDRDQPQHF,TGTGCCAGCAGCTTGGACAGGGATCAGCCCCAGCATTTT
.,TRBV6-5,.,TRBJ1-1,CASSSRGYEAFF,TGTGCCAGCAGTTCGAGAGGGTACGAAGCTTTCTTT
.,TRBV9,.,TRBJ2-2,CASSDIGELFF,TGTGCCAGCAGCGACATCGGGGAGCTGTTTTTT
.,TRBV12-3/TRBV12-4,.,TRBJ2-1,CASSLGGSEQFF,TGTGCCAGCAGTTTAGGAGGTTCCGAGCAGTTCTTC
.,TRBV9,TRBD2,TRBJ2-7,CASSVEPRETTSYEQYF,TGTGCCAGCAGCGTAGAACCGCGGGAGACGACATCCTACGAGCAGTACTTC
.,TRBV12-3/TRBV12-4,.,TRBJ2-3,CASSLFTDTQYF,TGTGCCAGCAGTCTCTTCACAGATACGCAGTATTTT
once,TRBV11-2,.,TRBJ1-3,CASSWTSAGGNTIYF,TGTGCCAGCAGCTGGACATCCGCGGGAGGAAACACCATATATTTT
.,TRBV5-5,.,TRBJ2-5,CASSSRMYQETQYF,TGTGCCAGCAGCTCTAGAATGTACCAAGAGACCCAGTACTTC
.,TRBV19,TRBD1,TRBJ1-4,CASSTGQGNEKLFF,TGTGCCAGTAGTACTGGACAGGGTAATGAAAAACTGTTTTTT
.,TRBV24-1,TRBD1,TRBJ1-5,CATSRGQGDNQPQHF,TGTGCCACCAGTAGGGGACAGGGAGATAATCAGCCCCAGCATTTT
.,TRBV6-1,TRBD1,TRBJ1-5,CASSEVPGQGFQPQHF,TGTGCCAGCAGTGAAGTCCCGGGACAGGGATTTCAGCCCCAGCATTTT
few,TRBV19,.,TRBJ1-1,CASSIPAGNTEAFF,TGTGCCAGTAGTATCCCGGCAGGCAACACTGAAGCTTTCTTT
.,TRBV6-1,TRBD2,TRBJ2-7,CASSESLGTTREQYF,TGTGCCAGCAGTGAATCCCTGGGGACTACCCGCGAGCAGTACTTC
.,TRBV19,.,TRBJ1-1,CASSRELAAFF,TGTGCCAGTAGCCGGGAGCTGGCGGCTTTCTTT
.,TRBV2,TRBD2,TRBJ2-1,CASNGLAEYNEQFF,TGTGCCAGCAATGGACTAGCGGAATACAATGAGCAGTTCTTC
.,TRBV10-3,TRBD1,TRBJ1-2,CATGQGLANYGYTF,TGTGCCACCGGACAGGGCCTAGCTAACTATGGCTACACCTTC
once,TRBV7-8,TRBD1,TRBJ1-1,CASSSTYRTGLNTEAFF,TGTGCCAGCAGCTCGACGTACAGGACAGGGTTGAACACTGAAGCTTTCTTT
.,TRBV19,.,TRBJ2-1,CASSIVLRSSDEQFF,TGTGCCAGTAGTATAGTTCTCCGGTCGTCCGATGAGCAGTTCTTC
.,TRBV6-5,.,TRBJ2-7,CASRSRARVSEQYF,TGTGCCAGCAGGTCCCGGGCCAGGGTCTCCGAGCAGTACTTC
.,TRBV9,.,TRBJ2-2,CASSVYRGGTGELFF,TGTGCCAGCAGCGTCTACAGGGGAGGCACCGGGGAGCTGTTTTTT
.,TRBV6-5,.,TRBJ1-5,CASSPGGGLGQPQHF,TGTGCCAGCAGTCCGGGGGGTGGGCTGGGACAGCCCCAGCATTTT
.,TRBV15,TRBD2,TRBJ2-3,CATSRDPGLAGGSDTQYF,TGTGCCACCAGCAGAGACCCGGGACTAGCGGGAGGGTCAGATACGCAGTATTTT
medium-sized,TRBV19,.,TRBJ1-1,CASSIGLWNAEAFF,TGTGCCAGTAGCATTGGACTGTGGAACGCTGAAGCTTTCTTT
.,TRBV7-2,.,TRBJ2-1,CASSLADSLAYNEQFF,TGTGCCAGCAGCTTAGCGGACAGTTTAGCGTACAATGAGCAGTTCTTC
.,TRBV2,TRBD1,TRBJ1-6,CASRSRTGEVGSPLHF,TGTGCCAGCAGATCCCGGACAGGGGAAGTAGGCTCACCCCTCCACTTT
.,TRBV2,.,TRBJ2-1,CASSESGGSYNEQFF,TGTGCCAGCAGTGAAAGTGGGGGGTCCTACAATGAGCAGTTCTTC
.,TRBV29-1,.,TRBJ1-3,CSASTTGNTIYF,TGCAGCGCATCGACAACTGGAAACACCATATATTTT
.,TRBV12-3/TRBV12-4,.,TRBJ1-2,CASSPGNGGYTF,TGTGCCAGCAGCCCAGGGAACGGGGGCTACACCTTC
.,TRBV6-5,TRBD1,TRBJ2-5,CASSYSKGGETQYF,TGTGCCAGCAGTTACTCGAAAGGGGGCGAGACCCAGTACTTC
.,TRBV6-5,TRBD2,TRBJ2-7,CASSEREILYEQYF,TGTGCCAGCAGCGAGCGGGAGATTCTCTACGAGCAGTACTTC
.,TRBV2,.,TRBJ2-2,CASNYRVTGELFF,TGTGCCAGCAACTACAGGGTGACCGGGGAGCTGTTTTTT
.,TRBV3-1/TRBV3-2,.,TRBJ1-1,CASSPHRVEGTEAFF,TGTGCCAGCAGCCCACACAGGGTGGAAGGGACTGAAGCTTTCTTT
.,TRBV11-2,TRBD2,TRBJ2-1,CASSFGTSSTYNEQFF,TGTGCCAGCAGCTTCGGGACTAGCTCCACCTACAATGAGCAGTTCTTC